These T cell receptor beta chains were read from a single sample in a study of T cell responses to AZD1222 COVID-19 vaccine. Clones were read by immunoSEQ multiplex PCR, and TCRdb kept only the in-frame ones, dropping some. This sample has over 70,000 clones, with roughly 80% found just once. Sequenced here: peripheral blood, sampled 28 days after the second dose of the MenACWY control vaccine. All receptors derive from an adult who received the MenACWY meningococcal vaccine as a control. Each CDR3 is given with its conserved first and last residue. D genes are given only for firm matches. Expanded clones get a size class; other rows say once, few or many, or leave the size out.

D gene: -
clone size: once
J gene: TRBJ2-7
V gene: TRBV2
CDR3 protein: CASSELYEQYF
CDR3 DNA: TGTGCCAGCAGTGAGCTTTACGAGCAGTACTTC

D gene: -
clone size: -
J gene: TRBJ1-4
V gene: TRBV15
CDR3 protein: CATSREPNEKLFF
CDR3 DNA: TGTGCCACCAGCAGAGAACCTAATGAAAAACTGTTTTTT

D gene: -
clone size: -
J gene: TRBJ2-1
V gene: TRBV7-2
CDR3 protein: CASTSLAGASYNEQFF
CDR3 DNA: TGTGCCAGCACCTCATTGGCCGGGGCCTCCTACAATGAGCAGTTCTTC

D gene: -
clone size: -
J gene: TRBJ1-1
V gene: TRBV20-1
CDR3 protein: CSAIREEAFF
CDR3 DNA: TGCAGTGCTATTAGGGAGGAAGCTTTCTTT

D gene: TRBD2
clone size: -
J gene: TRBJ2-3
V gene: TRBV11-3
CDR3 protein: CASSFYEAGGAPDTQYF
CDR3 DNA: TGTGCCAGCAGCTTTTATGAGGCGGGGGGGGCCCCAGATACGCAGTATTTT

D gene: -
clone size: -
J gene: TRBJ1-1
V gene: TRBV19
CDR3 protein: CASSPPDGRAEAFF
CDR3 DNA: TGTGCCAGTAGCCCTCCGGACGGGAGAGCTGAAGCTTTCTTT

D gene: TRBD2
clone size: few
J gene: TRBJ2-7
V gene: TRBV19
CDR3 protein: CASIGDYGEQYF
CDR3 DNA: TGTGCCAGTATTGGGGACTACGGCGAGCAGTACTTC

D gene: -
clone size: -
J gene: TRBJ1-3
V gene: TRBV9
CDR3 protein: CASSAAGTPGNTIYF
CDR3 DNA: TGTGCCAGCAGCGCTGCCGGGACTCCTGGAAACACCATATATTTT

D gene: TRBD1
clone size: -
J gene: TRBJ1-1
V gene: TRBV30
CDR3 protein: CAWSPNVGTGNPEAFF
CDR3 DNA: TGTGCCTGGAGTCCCAATGTAGGGACAGGTAATCCTGAAGCTTTCTTT

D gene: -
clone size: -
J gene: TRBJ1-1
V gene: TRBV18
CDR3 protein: CASSRRFATVSAGNTEAFF
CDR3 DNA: TGTGCCAGCTCACGACGGTTCGCAACGGTGAGTGCAGGGAACACTGAAGCTTTCTTT

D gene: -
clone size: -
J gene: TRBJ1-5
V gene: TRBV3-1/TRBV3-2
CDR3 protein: CASSHQGGPQHF
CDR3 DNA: TGTGCCAGCAGCCACCAGGGAGGGCCCCAGCATTTT

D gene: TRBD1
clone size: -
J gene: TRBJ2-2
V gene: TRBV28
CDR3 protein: CASSSNRGSGELFF
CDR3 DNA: TGTGCCAGCAGTTCAAACAGGGGATCCGGGGAGCTGTTTTTT

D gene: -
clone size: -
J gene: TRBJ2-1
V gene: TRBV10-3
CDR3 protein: CAISESGQGKPYNEQFF
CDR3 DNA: TGTGCCATCAGTGAGTCAGGGCAGGGGAAACCCTACAATGAGCAGTTCTTC

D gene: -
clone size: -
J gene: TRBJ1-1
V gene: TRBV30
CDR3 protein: CAWSRTEPEAFF
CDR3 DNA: TGTGCCTGGAGTCGTACTGAACCTGAAGCTTTCTTT

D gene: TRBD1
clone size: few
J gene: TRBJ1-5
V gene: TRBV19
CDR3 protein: CASSDRGYSNQPQHF
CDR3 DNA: TGTGCCAGTAGTGACAGGGGGTATAGCAATCAGCCCCAGCATTTT

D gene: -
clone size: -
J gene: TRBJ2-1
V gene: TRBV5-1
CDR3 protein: CASSLEPVAYNEQFF
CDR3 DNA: TGCGCCAGCAGCTTGGAGCCAGTCGCCTACAATGAGCAGTTCTTC

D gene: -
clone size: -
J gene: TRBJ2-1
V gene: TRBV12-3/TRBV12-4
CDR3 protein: CASSLNRDSEQFF
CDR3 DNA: TGTGCCAGCAGTTTAAACCGAGACAGTGAGCAGTTCTTC

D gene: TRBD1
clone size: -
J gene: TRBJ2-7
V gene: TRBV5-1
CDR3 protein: CASSSMTGGRYEQYF
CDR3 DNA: TGCGCCAGCAGCTCTATGACAGGGGGCAGGTACGAGCAGTACTTC

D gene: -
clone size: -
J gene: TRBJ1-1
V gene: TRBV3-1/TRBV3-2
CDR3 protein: CASSQDSGEAFF
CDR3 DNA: TGTGCCAGCAGCCAAGATTCGGGTGAAGCTTTCTTT

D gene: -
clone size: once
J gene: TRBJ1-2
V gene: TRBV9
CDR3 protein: CASSVGQGVNYGYTF
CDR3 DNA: TGTGCCAGCAGCGTAGGCCAGGGAGTCAACTATGGCTACACCTTC

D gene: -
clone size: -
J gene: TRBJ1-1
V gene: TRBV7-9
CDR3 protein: CASSPGGSVEAFF
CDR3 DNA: TGTGCCAGCAGCCCTGGGGGGAGCGTTGAAGCTTTCTTT

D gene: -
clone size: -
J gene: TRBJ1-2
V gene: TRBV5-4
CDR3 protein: CASSLYFRATRVNYGYTF
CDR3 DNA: TGTGCCAGCAGCTTGTATTTCCGGGCCACCAGGGTCAACTATGGCTACACCTTC

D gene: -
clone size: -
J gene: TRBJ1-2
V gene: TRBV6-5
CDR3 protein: CASRGQIYGYTF
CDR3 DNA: TGTGCCAGCAGAGGGCAGATCTATGGCTACACCTTC

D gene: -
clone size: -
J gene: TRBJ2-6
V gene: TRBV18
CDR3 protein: CASSPQSSGANVLTF
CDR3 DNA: TGTGCCAGCTCACCACAGAGCTCTGGGGCCAACGTCCTGACTTTC

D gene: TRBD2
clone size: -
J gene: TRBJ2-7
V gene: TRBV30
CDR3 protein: CAWSVPETSGYEQYF
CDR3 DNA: TGTGCCTGGAGTGTACCCGAGACTAGCGGATACGAGCAGTACTTC

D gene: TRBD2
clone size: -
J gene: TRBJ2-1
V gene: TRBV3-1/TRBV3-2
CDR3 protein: CASSRDGGNEQFF
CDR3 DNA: TGTGCCAGCAGCCGGGACGGGGGGAATGAGCAGTTCTTC

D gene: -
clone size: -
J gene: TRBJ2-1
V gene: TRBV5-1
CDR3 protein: CASSPLAVGGSYNEQFF
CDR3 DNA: TGCGCCAGCAGCCCTCTGGCGGTTGGGGGCTCCTACAATGAGCAGTTCTTC

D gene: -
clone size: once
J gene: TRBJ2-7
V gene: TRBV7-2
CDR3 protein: CASSLDFGAYEQYF
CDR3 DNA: TGTGCCAGCAGCCTGGACTTTGGGGCCTACGAGCAGTATTTC

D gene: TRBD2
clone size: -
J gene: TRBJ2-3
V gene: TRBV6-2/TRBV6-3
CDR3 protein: CASSQPLWRAGGRDTQYF
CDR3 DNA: TGTGCCAGCAGCCAACCCCTTTGGAGAGCGGGGGGCCGTGATACGCAGTATTTT

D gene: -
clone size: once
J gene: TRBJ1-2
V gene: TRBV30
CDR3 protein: CAWRGAGPGYTF
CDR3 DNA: TGTGCCTGGAGGGGGGCAGGGCCAGGCTACACCTTC

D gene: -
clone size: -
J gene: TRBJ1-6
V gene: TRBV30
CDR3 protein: CAWSLPLGNSPLHF
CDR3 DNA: TGTGCCTGGAGTCTCCCCCTCGGTAATTCACCCCTCCACTTT

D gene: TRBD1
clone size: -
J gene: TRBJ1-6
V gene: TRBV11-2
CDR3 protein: CASSSGGSNSPLHF
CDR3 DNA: TGTGCCAGCAGCTCAGGGGGGAGTAATTCACCCCTCCACTTT

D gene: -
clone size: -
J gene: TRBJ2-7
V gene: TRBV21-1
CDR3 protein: CASAGREGGSYEQYF
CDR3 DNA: TGTGCCAGCGCCGGACGTGAGGGTGGTTCCTACGAGCAGTACTTC

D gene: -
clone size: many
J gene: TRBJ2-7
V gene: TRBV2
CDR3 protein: CASSPGTSGYEQYF
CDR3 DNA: TGTGCCAGCTCCCCCGGGACCTCCGGCTACGAGCAGTACTTC

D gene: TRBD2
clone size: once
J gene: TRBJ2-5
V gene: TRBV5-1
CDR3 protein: CASSSTSGSETQYF
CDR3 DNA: TGCGCCAGCAGCTCGACTAGCGGGAGTGAGACCCAGTACTTC

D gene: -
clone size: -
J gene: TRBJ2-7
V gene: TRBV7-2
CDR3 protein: CASSIRGGDYEQYF
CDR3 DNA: TGTGCCAGCAGCATCAGGGGGGGGGACTACGAGCAGTACTTC

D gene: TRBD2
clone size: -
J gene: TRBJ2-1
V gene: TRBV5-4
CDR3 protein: CASSRAGVNEQFF
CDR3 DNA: TGTGCCAGCAGCCGAGCGGGAGTCAATGAGCAGTTCTTC

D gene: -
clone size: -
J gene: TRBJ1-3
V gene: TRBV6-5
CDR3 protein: CASQSGNTIYF
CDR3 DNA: TGTGCCAGCCAGTCCGGAAACACCATATATTTT

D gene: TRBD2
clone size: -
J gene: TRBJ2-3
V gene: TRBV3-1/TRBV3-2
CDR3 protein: CASSFSGVSDTQYF
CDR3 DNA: TGTGCCAGCAGCTTTAGCGGGGTCTCAGATACGCAGTATTTT

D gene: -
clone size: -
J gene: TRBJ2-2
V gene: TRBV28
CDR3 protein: CATGGNLGFNGELFF
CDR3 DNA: TGTGCCACAGGGGGGAATTTAGGGTTTAACGGGGAGCTGTTTTTT

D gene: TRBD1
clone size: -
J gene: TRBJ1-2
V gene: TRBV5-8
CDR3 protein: CASSQGQGGGYGYTF
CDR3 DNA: TGTGCCAGCAGCCAGGGACAGGGAGGGGGCTATGGCTACACCTTC

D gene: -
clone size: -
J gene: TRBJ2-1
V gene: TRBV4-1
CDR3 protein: CASSQGGWGAYNEQFF
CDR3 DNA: TGCGCCAGCAGCCAGGGGGGCTGGGGGGCTTACAATGAGCAGTTCTTC

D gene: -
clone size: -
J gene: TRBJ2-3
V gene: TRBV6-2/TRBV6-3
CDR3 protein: CASSSTGSRTDTQYF
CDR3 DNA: TGTGCCAGCAGTTCCACGGGCAGTCGCACAGATACGCAGTATTTT

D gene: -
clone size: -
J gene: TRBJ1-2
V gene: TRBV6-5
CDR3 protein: CASSSGAGIYGYTF
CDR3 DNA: TGTGCCAGCAGTTCGGGGGCAGGTATCTATGGCTACACCTTC

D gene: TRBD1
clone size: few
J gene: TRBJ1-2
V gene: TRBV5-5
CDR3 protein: CASSAGTGGRYGYTF
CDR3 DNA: TGTGCCAGCAGCGCCGGGACAGGGGGCAGGTATGGCTACACCTTC

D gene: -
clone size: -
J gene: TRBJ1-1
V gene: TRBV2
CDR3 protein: CASSEAWPSPNTEAFF
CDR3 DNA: TGTGCCAGCAGTGAAGCCTGGCCCAGCCCAAACACTGAAGCTTTCTTT

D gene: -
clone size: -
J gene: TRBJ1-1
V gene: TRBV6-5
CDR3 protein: CASSYLPLGVGTEAFF
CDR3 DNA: TGTGCCAGCAGTTACTTACCCCTCGGGGTGGGTACTGAAGCTTTCTTT

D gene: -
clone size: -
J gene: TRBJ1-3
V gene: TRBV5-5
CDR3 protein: CASSDYRARSGNTIYF
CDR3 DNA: TGTGCCAGCAGCGACTACAGGGCCCGCTCTGGAAACACCATATATTTT

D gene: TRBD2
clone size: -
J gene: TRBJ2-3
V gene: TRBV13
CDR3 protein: CASSTTLAGPTDTQYF
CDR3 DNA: TGTGCCAGCAGCACTACTCTAGCGGGCCCCACAGATACGCAGTATTTT

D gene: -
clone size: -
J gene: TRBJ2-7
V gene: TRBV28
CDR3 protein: CASSLPGGKPYEQYF
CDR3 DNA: TGTGCCAGCAGTCTCCCCGGCGGGAAGCCGTACGAGCAGTACTTC

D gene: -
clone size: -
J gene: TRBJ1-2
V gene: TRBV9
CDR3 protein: CASSVVDSWESYTF
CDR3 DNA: TGTGCCAGCAGCGTAGTAGATTCCTGGGAGAGCTACACCTTC

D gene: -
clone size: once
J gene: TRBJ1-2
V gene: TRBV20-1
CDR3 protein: CSSKVDYGYTF
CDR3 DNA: TGCAGTTCCAAGGTAGACTATGGCTACACCTTC

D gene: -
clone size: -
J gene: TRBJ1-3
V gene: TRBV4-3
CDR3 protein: CASSQTHFRGSGNTIYF
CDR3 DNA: TGCGCCAGCAGCCAGACACATTTCAGGGGATCTGGAAACACCATATATTTT

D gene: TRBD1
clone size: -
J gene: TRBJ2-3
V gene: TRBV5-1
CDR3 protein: CASSSDRGEIDTQYF
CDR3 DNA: TGCGCCAGCAGCAGCGACAGGGGGGAAATAGATACGCAGTATTTT

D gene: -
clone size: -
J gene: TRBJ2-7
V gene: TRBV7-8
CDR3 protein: CASSRMRGRSYEQYF
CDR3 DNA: TGTGCCAGCAGCCGAATGAGGGGACGCTCCTACGAGCAGTACTTC

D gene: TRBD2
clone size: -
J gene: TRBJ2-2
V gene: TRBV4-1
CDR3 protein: CASSQVGTSGVARGGGELFF
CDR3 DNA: TGCGCCAGCAGCCAAGTGGGGACTAGCGGGGTAGCGAGAGGGGGCGGGGAGCTGTTTTTT

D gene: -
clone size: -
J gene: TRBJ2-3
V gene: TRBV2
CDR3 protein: CASSDYGVGTDTQYF
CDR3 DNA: TGTGCCAGCAGTGATTACGGCGTGGGTACAGATACGCAGTATTTT